A single T cell receptor beta chain is shown here with its context. The sample comes from a study of blood T cell repertoires in COVID-19. Study-level information: Acute and convalescent COVID-19 specimens originated in the United States, Italy and Spain.

The CDR3 length is 13 residues. Trimming left V 6 bases short and J 6 bases short, with 14 bases between. CDR1 MNHEY and CDR2 SMNVEV come from the germline V gene (reference sequence). TCRdb's copy holds only in-frame clones and misses some; the assay was immunoSEQ multiplex PCR. The data hold fewer than 200,000 clones, with 70% to 90% observed a single time. The chain employs TRBV27 and TRBJ1-2, with D unclear. The sequencing sample was made of peripheral blood. The TCR was taken from a man in his sixties who had recovered from COVID-19. Written as DNA, the CDR3 is TGTGCCAGCAGCTCCTTGGCCAGTCATGGCTACACCTTC. Encoded protein: CASSSLASHGYTF.